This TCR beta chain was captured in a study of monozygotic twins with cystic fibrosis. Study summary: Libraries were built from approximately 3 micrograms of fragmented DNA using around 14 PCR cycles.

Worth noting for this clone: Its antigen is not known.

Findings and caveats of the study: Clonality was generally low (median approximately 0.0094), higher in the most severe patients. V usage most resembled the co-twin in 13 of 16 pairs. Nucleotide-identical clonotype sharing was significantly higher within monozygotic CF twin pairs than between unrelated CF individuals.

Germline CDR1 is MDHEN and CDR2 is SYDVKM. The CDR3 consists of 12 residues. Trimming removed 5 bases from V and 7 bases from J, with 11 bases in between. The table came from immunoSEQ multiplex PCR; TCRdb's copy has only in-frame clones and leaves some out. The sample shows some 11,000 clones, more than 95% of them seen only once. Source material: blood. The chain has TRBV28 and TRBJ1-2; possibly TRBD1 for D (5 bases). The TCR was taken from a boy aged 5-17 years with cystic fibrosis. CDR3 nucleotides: TGTGCCAGCAGTGTCGACAGAGTTGGCTACACCTTC. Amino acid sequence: CASSVDRVGYTF.